These 14 T cell receptor beta chains were sequenced from one sample in a study of cytomegalovirus exposure and HLA in healthy donors. Both 60 Vbeta primers and 13 Jbeta primers went into the PCR. Sequenced by immunoSEQ multiplex PCR; TCRdb stores in-frame clones only, minus some. Among 180,000 or so clones listed, more than 80% were seen once. The specimen was PBMCs. Receptor source: a woman aged 18-29 years in good health and CMV-seronegative.

This clone was detected only a few times. The gene calls are TRBV29-1 and TRBJ2-1; 10 bases map to TRBD1. Germline V gene data show CDR1 as SQVTM and CDR2 as ANQGSEA. V gave up 4 bases and J gave up 10 bases; unmatched junction bases: 4. This CDR3 region has 12 residues. The CDR3 sequence: CSVGQGAQEQFF. The CDR3 DNA follows: TGCAGCGTTGGACAGGGGGCCCAAGAGCAGTTCTTC.

This clone was counted between two and nine times. The rearrangement links TRBV6-5 to TRBJ2-1; unclear D gene. Trimming cost V 6 bases and J 10 bases, with 10 bases left between them. The germline gives CDR1 MNHEY, CDR2 SVGAGI. The CDR3 has 11 amino acids. The CDR3, as DNA: TGTGCCAGCAGCAAGCCGCGAGAGCAGTTCTTC. Encoded protein: CASSKPREQFF.

This clone was counted a few times. This sequence joins TRBV11-2 and TRBJ2-1, with 9 bases fitting TRBD2. Germline V gives CDR1 SGHAT, CDR2 FQNNGV. V dropped 4 bases and J dropped 3; count of bases not matched to a gene: 13. CDR3 length: 18 amino acids. As DNA, the CDR3 is TGTGCCAGCAGCTCTCCCCTTTTGGGGACTAGCATCTACAATGAGCAGTTCTTC. It encodes CASSSPLLGTSIYNEQFF.

This rearrangement joins TRBV5-1 to TRBJ2-7; 9 bases align to TRBD2. CDR1 is SGHRS, CDR2 YFSETQ, per germline. The CDR3 has 15 residues. V lost 7 bases and J lost 4; bases outside the gene matches: 12. CDR3 in DNA: TGCGCCAGCCGCGTGGGGGCGGGAGGGCCATACGAGCAGTACTTC. Translation gives CASRVGAGGPYEQYF.

This chain connects TRBV5-1 to TRBJ2-1; TRBD2 might be the D (6 bases). Per the germline V gene, CDR1 is SGHRS and CDR2 is YFSETQ. The CDR3 sequence is 14 residues long. V lost 4 bases, J lost 9 bases, and 17 bases lay in between. CDR3 DNA sequence: TGCGCCAGCAGCCCGGGACTTGGGTACTTTGAGCAGTTCTTC. This encodes CASSPGLGYFEQFF.

The chain links TRBV2 to TRBJ1-1, with a weak D call TRBD1 (6 bases). Germline CDR1 reads SNHLY; CDR2 reads FYNNEI. V was shortened by 6 bases and J by 0 bases, with 14 bases between the two germline ends. CDR3 length: 15 amino acids. Here the CDR3 DNA reads TGTGCCAGCAGCCCAACAGGGCTCTTGAACACTGAAGCTTTCTTT. Translating gives CASSPTGLLNTEAFF.

This sequence joins TRBV19 and TRBJ2-1; 7 bases agree with TRBD1. The J segment lost 6 bases and the V segment lost 5 bases, leaving 4 bases of the junction unmatched. Germline V gene data show CDR1 as LNHDA and CDR2 as SQIVND (reference sequence). The CDR3 runs to 13 residues. This CDR3 is CASSVTGFNEQFF. The CDR3 DNA follows: TGTGCCAGTAGTGTGACAGGGTTCAATGAGCAGTTCTTC.

The chain joins TRBV6-5 to TRBJ1-2, with D possibly TRBD1 on 5 matching bases. The CDR3 covers 14 residues. Germline CDR1 reads MNHEY; CDR2 reads SVGAGI. With 5 bases removed from V and 4 bases from J, the gap between germline ends came to 14 bases. The CDR3 region has the DNA TGTGCCAGCAGTCCTCGCAGGGCTAGCTATGGCTACACCTTC. Protein sequence: CASSPRRASYGYTF.

V and J are TRBV30 and TRBJ1-6; D is undetermined. The germline V gene encodes CDR1 GTSNPN and CDR2 SVGIG (reference sequence). The CDR3 has 19 residues. V was clipped by 0 bases and J by 8 bases, with 26 bases between them. The CDR3 nucleotides read TGTGCCTGGAGTGTAACCGGGAAGACAAGACTCAATTTAGATTCACCCCTCCACTTT. Translated, it gives CAWSVTGKTRLNLDSPLHF.

The chain combines TRBV5-1 with TRBJ2-3; TRBD2 matches at 10 bases. The trim removed 6 bases at V and 0 bases at J, leaving 7 bases unmatched. The CDR3 length is 16 residues. Germline V lookup: CDR1 SGHRS, CDR2 YFSETQ. The CDR3 here is CASKSSGSVSTDTQYF. Written as DNA, the CDR3 is TGCGCCAGCAAGTCTAGCGGGAGTGTAAGCACAGATACGCAGTATTTT.

This clone appeared once. The chain couples TRBV5-4 to TRBJ2-2; the match to TRBD2 covers 8 bases. This CDR3 has 17 residues. The germline gives CDR1 SGHNT, CDR2 YYREEE (reference sequence). J was trimmed by 4 bases and V by 6 bases; bases with no gene match: 14. DNA of the CDR3: TGTGCCAGCAATCCCAGCGGGAGAATTACGGGCACCGGGGAGCTGTTTTTT. Translation: CASNPSGRITGTGELFF.

For this clone: Mismatch with germline at one junction end may stem from a read error. The gene calls are TRBV27 and TRBJ2-7, with TRBD2 identical over 10 bases. This CDR3 contains 15 residues. Looked up from germline, CDR1 is MNHEY and CDR2 is SMNVEV (reference sequence). CDR3 coding DNA: TGTGCCAGCAGTCTATCGGGGACTAGCGACTACGAGCAGTACTTC. It translates to CASSLSGTSDYEQYF.

The chain uses TRBV6-1 and TRBJ2-5, with 9 bases fitting TRBD2. The end of the DNA fits TRBJ2-7 better, so the J call may be wrong. The CDR3 length is 13 residues. Per the germline V gene, CDR1 is MNHNS and CDR2 is SASEGT. The CDR3 protein is CASRPSGTYEQYF. The CDR3 nucleotides read TGTGCCAGCCGACCTAGCGGGACCTACGAGCAGTACTTC.

The chain links TRBV5-1 to TRBJ1-1; no firm D call. Germline V CDR1 and CDR2: SGHRS, YFSETQ. The germline V and J ends were trimmed by 2 bases and 6 bases, with 20 bases remaining between them. CDR3 length equals 16 residues. Here the CDR3 reads CASSFGYAGSVSEAFF. In nucleotides, the CDR3 is TGCGCCAGCAGCTTCGGCTATGCGGGTTCCGTTTCTGAAGCTTTCTTT.